This entry describes one T cell receptor beta chain. Germline V lookup: CDR1 SEHNR, CDR2 FQNEAQ (reference sequence). The V segment lost 1 base and the J segment 6 bases; nucleotides outside the gene matches: 7. There are 15 residues in the CDR3. The data belong to a study of blood T cell repertoires in COVID-19. The protocol was immunoSEQ multiplex PCR, while the TCRdb copy is restricted to in-frame clones and leaves out a portion. The sample lists 110,000 to 150,000 clones; around 82% were seen once. The TCR sequence derives from a woman in her forties or fifties who had recovered from COVID-19. The sample was PBMCs or T cells enriched from blood (not recorded which). The gene calls are TRBV7-9 and TRBJ1-2; 8 bases are a match to TRBD1. The CDR3 DNA sequence: TGTGCCAGCAGCTTAGGGGGGCAGGGGGCGAATGGCTACACCTTC. Translated: CASSLGGQGANGYTF.